The 27 T cell receptor beta chains below were found in one sample sequenced in a study of OX40 agonist ivuxolimab in advanced cancers. Here immunoSEQ multiplex PCR was the method, and the copy in TCRdb shows in-frame clones only, minus some. The sample lists tens of thousands of clones, 70% to 90% occurring once. Material: CD4+ or CD8+ T cells sorted from blood, obtained in a trial of the OX40 agonist ivuxolimab. The origin of the receptors is an adult with an advanced solid tumor such as melanoma, head and neck, liver or kidney cancer.

The chain employs TRBV19 and TRBJ1-5, with unresolved D. This CDR3 is 14 amino acids long. Between the trimmed V and J ends, which lost 4 bases and 2 bases, there was a span of 9 bases. Germline CDR1 reads LNHDA; CDR2 reads SQIVND (reference sequence). The CDR3 sequence is CASSRPEGNQPQHF. The CDR3 DNA reads as TGTGCCAGTAGTAGACCGGAGGGCAATCAGCCCCAGCATTTT.

The genes are TRBV28 and TRBJ2-6; 8 bases match TRBD1. V shed 6 bases, J shed 3 bases, and the junction held 7 bases outside the gene matches. The CDR3 spans 16 residues. Looked up from germline, CDR1 is MDHEN and CDR2 is SYDVKM. Here the CDR3 reads CASRPGGAGGANVLTF. The CDR3 DNA follows: TGTGCCAGCAGGCCAGGGGGCGCTGGTGGGGCCAACGTCCTGACTTTC.

The DNA of the CDR3 is TGTGCCAGTAGTACGGGAGAGGGGAACACCGGGGAGCTGTTTTTT. It yields the protein CASSTGEGNTGELFF. The chain carries TRBV19 and TRBJ2-2; tentative D call: TRBD2 (6 bases). In germline, CDR1 is LNHDA, CDR2 SQIVND (reference sequence). V dropped 4 bases and J dropped 1 base, with 10 bases sitting between them. The CDR3 runs 15 residues.

The rearrangement links TRBV9 to TRBJ1-2; no firm D call. The CDR3 totals 14 residues. Germline V gene sequence: CDR1 SGDLS, CDR2 YYNGEE. Trimming shortened V by 4 bases and J by 8 bases, and 18 bases separated the two germline ends. The CDR3: CASSPGGAARGYTF. The DNA for the CDR3 is TGTGCCAGCAGCCCAGGAGGTGCAGCTCGGGGCTACACCTTC.

The V gene is TRBV23-1, the J gene TRBJ1-2, with D possibly being TRBD1 (6 bases). TRBV23-1 is recorded as an ORF, its role being uncertain. The CDR3 length is 17 residues. With 0 bases removed from V and 4 bases from J, the gap between germline ends came to 18 bases. For the CDR3, the DNA is TGCGCCAGCAGTCAATCGGGGCAGGGGTCATTCTGCTATGGCTACACCTTC. Amino acid sequence: CASSQSGQGSFCYGYTF.

The genes are TRBV6-5 and TRBJ2-5; possibly TRBD1 for D (6 bases). The CDR3 covers 14 residues. Trimming pared 0 bases from V and 13 bases from J, leaving 18 bases between. Germline-derived CDR1 and CDR2 are MNHEY and SVGAGI. The CDR3 reads CASSYSGRDTSRYF. CDR3 DNA sequence: TGTGCCAGCAGTTACTCAGGACGGGACACATCACGGTACTTC.

CDR3 region: CASSLRKGTEAFF. Here the CDR3 DNA reads TGTGCCAGCAGCTTAAGAAAGGGCACTGAAGCTTTCTTT. The chain couples TRBV7-6 to TRBJ1-1, with no clear D. Germline V gene data show CDR1 as SGHVS and CDR2 as FNYEAQ. This CDR3 has 13 residues. V was clipped by 2 bases and J by 4 bases, with 8 bases between them.

The rearrangement uses TRBV19 and TRBJ1-1; D is ambiguous. The CDR3 totals 14 residues. Germline assignment: CDR1 LNHDA and CDR2 SQIVND (reference sequence). V shed 2 bases and J shed 9 bases, with 16 bases lying between them. The CDR3 here is CASSISLEGAKAFF. The CDR3 bases are TGTGCCAGTAGTATAAGTTTGGAGGGCGCAAAAGCTTTCTTT.

The gene calls are TRBV19 and TRBJ2-7, with 10 bases that match TRBD2. The CDR3 loop spans 14 amino acids. Unmatched junction bases numbered 3, after V lost 2 bases and J lost 5 bases. Per germline, CDR1 LNHDA and CDR2 SQIVND (reference sequence). CDR3 region: CASSITSGTHEQYF. The CDR3 DNA reads as TGTGCCAGTAGTATAACTAGCGGGACCCACGAGCAGTACTTC.

This chain uses TRBV7-3 with TRBJ2-5; TRBD1 agrees at 8 bases. The CDR3 totals 13 residues. V lost 3 bases and J lost 5; bases outside the gene matches: 2. Per germline, CDR1 SGHTA and CDR2 FQGTGA. The CDR3 here is CASSFNRGETQYF. DNA for the CDR3: TGTGCCAGCAGCTTCAACAGGGGGGAGACCCAGTACTTC.

This clone has a single count. The rearrangement links TRBV18 to TRBJ1-5; unclear D gene. Germline CDR1 reads KGHSH; CDR2 reads LQKENI. There are 14 residues in the CDR3. V was shortened by 4 bases and J by 3 bases, with 10 bases between the two germline ends. The CDR3 loop reads CASSHGDPNQPQHF. CDR3 DNA: TGTGCCAGCTCACATGGTGACCCCAATCAGCCCCAGCATTTT.

The chain uses TRBV6-5 and TRBJ1-1, with D possibly matching TRBD1 (5 bases). The CDR3 extends over 11 amino acids. Trimming shortened V by 5 bases and J by 5 bases, and 6 bases separated the two germline ends. CDR1 and CDR2 (germline): MNHEY, SVGAGI. CDR3: CASSKGTEAFF. CDR3 coding DNA: TGTGCCAGCAGTAAGGGGACTGAAGCTTTCTTT.

The CDR3 coding sequence is TGTGCCAGCAGCTTCGGTGGGAACGGCTACAATGAGCAGTTCTTC. Protein sequence: CASSFGGNGYNEQFF. The chain has TRBV7-9 and TRBJ2-1; D call uncertain. This CDR3 has 15 amino acids. CDR1 is SEHNR, CDR2 FQNEAQ, per germline (reference sequence). V shed 3 bases and J shed 3 bases, with 12 bases lying between them.

This clone occurred once. J is TRBJ1-1 and V is TRBV7-3; D perhaps matches TRBD1 (6 bases). The CDR3 has 14 residues. Trimming removed 2 bases from V and 4 bases from J, with 11 bases in between. The germline V gene encodes CDR1 SGHTA and CDR2 FQGTGA. The CDR3 bases are TGTGCCAGCAGCTTAGTTGGGGGGGCCACTGAAGCTTTCTTT. It yields the protein CASSLVGGATEAFF.

V gene TRBV7-3 combines with J gene TRBJ1-2; 7 bases agree with TRBD1. Trimming took 3 bases from V and 5 from J; bases not matched to a gene: 3. The CDR3 is 13 residues long. Per germline, CDR1 SGHTA and CDR2 FQGTGA. The CDR3 DNA sequence: TGTGCCAGCAGCTTGGGACAGACTTATGGCTACACCTTC. Translated: CASSLGQTYGYTF.

The chain employs TRBV5-1 and TRBJ2-3; TRBD2 is a possible D gene (5 bases). This CDR3 contains 14 residues. Looked up from germline, CDR1 is SGHRS and CDR2 is YFSETQ. The V and J ends lost 4 bases and 8 bases respectively, with 17 bases between them. The CDR3 is CASSGYMGEGTQYF. CDR3 nucleotide sequence: TGCGCCAGCAGCGGATACATGGGTGAGGGTACGCAGTATTTT.

The V and J genes are TRBV5-1 and TRBJ1-1; unclear D gene. Trimming removed 4 bases from V and 0 bases from J, with 13 bases in between. CDR1 and CDR2 (germline): SGHRS, YFSETQ. This CDR3 comprises 15 residues. This CDR3 reads CASSPTREVNTEAFF. The CDR3 DNA reads TGCGCCAGCAGCCCCACTAGGGAGGTGAACACTGAAGCTTTCTTT. The variable domain in full, with the rest retrieved from reference TRBV5-1 and TRBJ1-1, is KAGVTQTPRYLIKTRGQQVTLSCSPISGHRSVSWYQQTPGQGLQFLFEYFSETQRNKGNFPGRFSGRQFSNSRSEMNVSTLELGDSALYLCASSPTREVNTEAFFGQGTRLTVV.

The CDR3 nucleotides read TGTGCCAGCAAAGCGGACCAAGAGACCCAGTACTTC. As protein: CASKADQETQYF. This chain links TRBV2 with TRBJ2-5, with D possibly matching TRBD2 (5 bases). The V and J ends lost 7 bases and 0 bases respectively, with 6 bases between them. The CDR3 consists of 12 residues. From germline, CDR1 is SNHLY and CDR2 FYNNEI.

The V call is TRBV28, the J call TRBJ2-7; tentatively, D is TRBD1 (6 bases). CDR3 length equals 14 residues. The germline gives CDR1 MDHEN, CDR2 SYDVKM. Trimming stripped 2 bases from V and 3 bases from J, with 11 bases between. CDR3: CASSLAGAYYEQYF. CDR3 nucleotides: TGTGCCAGCAGTTTAGCAGGGGCATACTACGAGCAGTACTTC.

The chain joins TRBV5-1 to TRBJ2-3; tentative D call: TRBD2 (6 bases). The CDR3 is 15 residues long. Trimming shortened V by 4 bases and J by 1 base, and 13 bases separated the two germline ends. Germline V gene data show CDR1 as SGHRS and CDR2 as YFSETQ. The CDR3 protein is CASSAGRPGTDTQYF. The CDR3 nucleotides read TGCGCCAGCAGCGCGGGACGCCCGGGCACAGATACGCAGTATTTT. The full variable domain, rest sourced from reference TRBV5-1 and TRBJ2-3, is KAGVTQTPRYLIKTRGQQVTLSCSPISGHRSVSWYQQTPGQGLQFLFEYFSETQRNKGNFPGRFSGRQFSNSRSEMNVSTLELGDSALYLCASSAGRPGTDTQYFGPGTRLTVL.

To note about this clone: The junction does not match germline at one end; this may be a read error. This CDR3 reads CAGRTGTSDEQFF. Written as DNA, the CDR3 is TGTGCCGGCAGAACCGGGACTAGCGATGAGCAGTTCTTC. The gene calls are TRBV6-6 and TRBJ2-1; 10 bases are a match to TRBD2. The CDR3 spans 13 residues. CDR1 is MNHNY and CDR2 is SVGAGI in the germline V gene (reference sequence).

The rearrangement links TRBV9 to TRBJ1-2; D perhaps matches TRBD1 (5 bases). The germline V gene has CDR1 SGDLS and CDR2 YYNGEE. The germline V and J ends were trimmed by 1 base and 8 bases, with 18 bases remaining between them. This CDR3 comprises 15 residues. The CDR3 region has the DNA TGTGCCAGCAGCGTAAAGGGACGGGGTTTTCGGGGCTACACCTTC. Translation gives CASSVKGRGFRGYTF.

This clone was found a few times. This chain connects TRBV5-1 to TRBJ2-7, with D hard to call. The CDR3 has 17 amino acids. CDR1 and CDR2 from the germline V gene are SGHRS and YFSETQ. V lost 4 bases and J lost 0, with 20 bases in between. In DNA, the CDR3 is TGCGCCAGCAGCCAATACTTTAGTGGAGTGAGCTCCTACGAGCAGTACTTC. Its protein product is CASSQYFSGVSSYEQYF.

This clone was seen a handful of times. The chain is built from TRBV7-6 and TRBJ2-5, with TRBD2 matching 9 bases. CDR3 size: 16 residues. The junction had 8 bases not matched to a gene; V was cut back by 1 base and J by 5 bases. Germline lookup yields CDR1 SGHVS and CDR2 FNYEAQ. As DNA, the CDR3 is TGTGCCAGCAGCTTAGATGGTAGCGGGGGAGGGGAGACCCAGTACTTC. Residues: CASSLDGSGGGETQYF.

This clone turned up a few times. DNA of the CDR3: TGTGCCAGCAGCTATAGCGCAGGGCACAGCTACACCTTC. Protein product: CASSYSAGHSYTF. This chain links TRBV11-3 with TRBJ1-2, with D possibly matching TRBD1 (5 bases). This CDR3 comprises 13 residues. CDR1 and CDR2 (germline): SGHNT, YENEEA. Trimming cost V 4 bases and J 9 bases, with 15 bases left between them.

The rearrangement uses TRBV11-1 and TRBJ1-1, with 8 bases fitting TRBD1. V gave up 2 bases and J gave up 4 bases; unmatched junction bases: 9. From germline, CDR1 is SGHAT and CDR2 FQDESV (reference sequence). CDR3 length: 16 residues. The CDR3: CASSLPPQGAATEAFF. CDR3 in DNA: TGTGCCAGCAGCTTACCCCCCCAGGGGGCAGCCACTGAAGCTTTCTTT.

Only a few counts were recorded for this clone. The chain joins TRBV27 to TRBJ2-3, with 8 bases matching TRBD1. Germline CDR1 is MNHEY and CDR2 is SMNVEV (reference sequence). The V gene end was trimmed by 8 bases and the J gene end by 2 bases; junction bases not matched to a gene: 6. The CDR3 runs to 14 residues. CDR3 sequence: CASADRAATDTQYF. The CDR3 DNA sequence: TGTGCCAGCGCGGACAGGGCCGCCACAGATACGCAGTATTTT.